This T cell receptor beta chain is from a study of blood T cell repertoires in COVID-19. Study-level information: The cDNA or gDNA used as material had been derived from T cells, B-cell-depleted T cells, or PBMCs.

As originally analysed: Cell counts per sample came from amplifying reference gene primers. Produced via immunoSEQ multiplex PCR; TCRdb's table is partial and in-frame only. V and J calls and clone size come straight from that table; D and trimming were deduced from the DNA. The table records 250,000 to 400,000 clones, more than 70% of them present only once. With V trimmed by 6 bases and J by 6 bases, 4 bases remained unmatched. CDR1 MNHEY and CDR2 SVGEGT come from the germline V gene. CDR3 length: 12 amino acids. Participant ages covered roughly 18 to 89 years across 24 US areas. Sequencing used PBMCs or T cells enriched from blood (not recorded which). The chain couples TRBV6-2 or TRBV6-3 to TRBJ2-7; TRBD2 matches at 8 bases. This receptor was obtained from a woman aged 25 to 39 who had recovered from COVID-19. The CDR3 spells CASSARGGEQYF. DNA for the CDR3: TGTGCCAGCAGCGCCCGGGGGGGCGAGCAGTACTTC.